These T cell receptor beta chains were read from a single sample in a study of OX40 agonist ivuxolimab in advanced cancers. The repertoire was sequenced with immunoSEQ multiplex PCR; TCRdb's copy has only in-frame clones and lacks some. Among 55,000 to 70,000 clones listed, over 75% were seen once. The material was CD4+ or CD8+ T cells sorted from blood, obtained in a trial of the OX40 agonist ivuxolimab. The source of these receptors is an adult with an advanced solid tumor such as melanoma, head and neck, liver or kidney cancer. Each CDR3 is given with its conserved first and last residue. Fields, in order: V gene, clone size, CDR3 protein. Clone size appears in some rows only: once, few, many, or a class for an expanded clone.

V gene: TRBV5-1
clone size: NA
CDR3 protein: CASSLGQGEKLFF

V gene: TRBV4-3
clone size: NA
CDR3 protein: CASSQVVRLYGYTF

V gene: TRBV18
clone size: NA
CDR3 protein: CASSPSRGKSDTQYF

V gene: TRBV5-4
clone size: NA
CDR3 protein: CASSKGQSQTEAFF

V gene: TRBV11-3
clone size: NA
CDR3 protein: CASSDTTDTQYF

V gene: TRBV19
clone size: NA
CDR3 protein: CASTSQGEYEQFF

V gene: TRBV7-2
clone size: once
CDR3 protein: CASSLGQKQFF

V gene: TRBV5-5
clone size: NA
CDR3 protein: CASSLPPGPNSPLHF

V gene: TRBV27
clone size: once
CDR3 protein: CASSLLTSGATKNIQYF

V gene: TRBV7-2
clone size: few
CDR3 protein: CASSFGGMTEQYF

V gene: TRBV7-9
clone size: NA
CDR3 protein: CASSSLSGGSYEQYF

V gene: TRBV7-2
clone size: NA
CDR3 protein: CASSLAAVTGELFF

V gene: TRBV5-4
clone size: NA
CDR3 protein: CASSLGTQQGTQYF

V gene: TRBV4-2
clone size: NA
CDR3 protein: CASSRGGRDEQYF

V gene: TRBV19
clone size: NA
CDR3 protein: CASSRSGTNTNYGYTF

V gene: TRBV5-5
clone size: NA
CDR3 protein: CASSLEIAGNTIYF

V gene: TRBV28
clone size: NA
CDR3 protein: CASDYQGNGYTF

V gene: TRBV10-3
clone size: NA
CDR3 protein: CAISDRTGKGTYEQYF

V gene: TRBV28
clone size: NA
CDR3 protein: CASSDAGPGDTGELFF

V gene: TRBV5-1
clone size: once
CDR3 protein: CASTPAAGGTYNEQFF

V gene: TRBV5-1
clone size: NA
CDR3 protein: CASSPGGSTGELFF

V gene: TRBV6-5
clone size: NA
CDR3 protein: CASSYMRGELFF

V gene: TRBV4-1
clone size: NA
CDR3 protein: CASSRGQGSKEYNEQFF